Each of the 21 T cell receptor beta chains below was sequenced from the same sample in a study of PD-L1 blockade in urothelial cancer. TCRdb's table, derived via immunoSEQ multiplex PCR, lists solely in-frame clones and lacks some. The table lists approximately 120,000 clones, around 86% of them singletons, with 2.4% in the top ten. Noted time point: peripheral blood 6 weeks after treatment start. The sequenced sample was PBMCs, obtained around atezolizumab (anti-PD-L1) treatment. Receptor source: a man aged 45-65 years with urothelial cancer.

This rearrangement joins TRBV27 to TRBJ2-1; 11 nucleotides line up with TRBD2. Germline CDR1 MNHEY, CDR2 SMNVEV (reference sequence). J was trimmed by 5 bases and V by 6 bases; bases with no gene match: 3. CDR3 length: 14 residues. CDR3 in amino acids: CASSGTSGHNEQFF. Written as DNA, the CDR3 is TGTGCCAGCAGCGGGACTAGCGGTCACAATGAGCAGTTCTTC.

CDR3 sequence reads: CASSLAGGAYNEQFF. CDR3 sequence (DNA): TGTGCCAGCAGCTTAGCGGGAGGAGCCTACAATGAGCAGTTCTTC. The rearrangement links TRBV7-8 to TRBJ2-1; D perhaps matches TRBD2 (6 bases). Between the trimmed V and J ends, which lost 0 bases and 2 bases, there was a span of 8 bases. The CDR3 runs 15 residues. The germline V gene has CDR1 SGHVS and CDR2 FQNEAQ.

J is TRBJ1-1 and V is TRBV18; D call uncertain. Trimming pared 3 bases from V and 5 bases from J, leaving 16 bases between. Germline V gene lookup returns CDR1 KGHSH and CDR2 LQKENI. The CDR3 length is 15 residues. CDR3 in DNA: TGTGCCAGCTCACCGGCCGAGAGGAGTCGGACTGAAGCTTTCTTT. It translates to CASSPAERSRTEAFF.

This chain uses TRBV29-1 with TRBJ2-2; 8 bases are a match to TRBD2. The CDR3 loop spans 16 amino acids. With 4 bases clipped from V and 3 bases from J, the junction kept 10 bases outside the gene matches. CDR1 and CDR2 (germline): SQVTM, ANQGSEA. The CDR3 region is CSVVGPGLVDTGELFF. The CDR3 DNA is TGCAGCGTTGTGGGGCCGGGACTAGTCGACACCGGGGAGCTGTTTTTT.

The CDR3 bases are TGTGCCAGCAGAAGGACAGGGGTCAATGAGCAGTTCTTC. Its protein is CASRRTGVNEQFF. V gene TRBV25-1 combines with J gene TRBJ2-1; 9 nucleotides match TRBD1. There are 13 residues in the CDR3. CDR1 and CDR2 from the germline V gene are MGHDK and SYGVNS. V lost 6 bases to trimming and J lost 6 bases; unmatched junction nucleotides: 3.

The chain uses TRBV28 and TRBJ2-4; D is perhaps TRBD2 (6 bases). Per the germline V gene, CDR1 is MDHEN and CDR2 is SYDVKM. This CDR3 region has 17 residues. The V and J ends lost 8 bases and 0 bases respectively, with 20 bases between them. CDR3 in DNA: TGTGCCAGCCCCACCGGTAGCGGAAACCTAGCCAAAAACATTCAGTACTTC. Its translation is CASPTGSGNLAKNIQYF.

The chain links TRBV5-1 to TRBJ2-7; weak D call: TRBD2 (6 bases). Deletions cut 5 bases from V and 0 bases from J, with 12 bases between. Germline-derived CDR1 and CDR2 are SGHRS and YFSETQ. The CDR3 loop spans 14 amino acids. CDR3 in amino acids: CASSRDSLSYEQYF. The DNA of the CDR3 is TGCGCCAGCAGTCGGGACTCCCTCTCCTACGAGCAGTACTTC.

This chain connects TRBV6-1 to TRBJ2-7; TRBD1 aligns across 9 bases. V lost 6 bases and J lost 1; bases outside the gene matches: 4. The length of the CDR3 is 14 residues. Germline loops: CDR1 MNHNS, CDR2 SASEGT. The CDR3 spells CASRTGGLSYEQYF. CDR3 coding DNA: TGTGCCAGCAGGACAGGGGGGCTTTCCTACGAGCAGTACTTC.

This clone appeared a single time. The chain recombines TRBV30 with TRBJ2-1, with a possible D match to TRBD1 (5 bases). The V end was cut by 3 bases, the J end by 6 bases, with 6 bases between. The germline V gene encodes CDR1 GTSNPN and CDR2 SVGIG (reference sequence). CDR3 length: 11 residues. The CDR3 reads CAWRQGNEQFF. The CDR3, as DNA: TGTGCCTGGAGGCAGGGCAATGAGCAGTTCTTC.

J is TRBJ2-7 and V is TRBV28; possibly TRBD2 for D (6 bases). The CDR3 is made up of 15 amino acids. Between the trimmed V and J ends, which lost 4 bases and 4 bases, there was a span of 17 bases. The germline gives CDR1 MDHEN, CDR2 SYDVKM. CDR3 loop: CASSSPGTVYYEQYF. CDR3 bases: TGTGCCAGCAGTTCCCCTGGGACTGTTTATTACGAGCAGTACTTC.

The genes are TRBV9 and TRBJ1-4; D is ambiguous. Germline V lookup: CDR1 SGDLS, CDR2 YYNGEE. This CDR3 is built from 15 residues. Trimming shortened V by 0 bases and J by 8 bases, and 14 bases separated the two germline ends. CDR3: CASSVGNSMKEKLFF. The CDR3, as DNA: TGTGCCAGCAGCGTAGGGAACAGTATGAAGGAAAAACTGTTTTTT.

Here the CDR3 DNA reads TGTGCCAGCAGTTCTCGATCCGGGACTAGCGTCTTAGATACGCAGTATTTT. Translating it yields CASSSRSGTSVLDTQYF. The rearrangement joins TRBV7-8 to TRBJ2-3; TRBD2 agrees at 10 bases. The CDR3 contains 17 residues. V dropped 6 bases and J dropped 5; count of bases not matched to a gene: 14. The germline CDR1 and CDR2 sequences are SGHVS and FQNEAQ.

The rearrangement joins TRBV2 to TRBJ2-7; 13 nucleotides align to TRBD2. Germline V gene data show CDR1 as SNHLY and CDR2 as FYNNEI. This CDR3 contains 15 residues. J gave up 5 bases and V 8 bases, and 9 bases lay outside the gene matches. CDR3 in amino acids: CASRLRTSGRNEQYF. In DNA, the CDR3 is TGTGCCAGCCGACTCCGGACTAGCGGGAGAAACGAGCAGTACTTC.

The V call is TRBV5-1, the J call TRBJ1-1, with D perhaps matching TRBD1 (5 bases). Germline CDR1 SGHRS, CDR2 YFSETQ. V was cut by 4 bases and J by 5 bases, with 18 bases left in between. This CDR3 has 15 residues. CDR3 sequence: CASSLGGSEGTEAFF. DNA for the CDR3: TGCGCCAGCAGCCTGGGGGGGTCGGAGGGTACTGAAGCTTTCTTT.

The chain links TRBV28 to TRBJ2-1; 10 bases fit TRBD2. The CDR3 runs 13 residues. From germline, CDR1 is MDHEN and CDR2 SYDVKM. V lost 6 bases to trimming and J lost 9 bases; unmatched junction nucleotides: 5. The CDR3: CASSSGRAREQFF. CDR3 nucleotides: TGTGCCAGCAGCAGCGGGAGGGCCCGTGAGCAGTTCTTC. The full variable domain, with the rest looked up from reference TRBV28 and TRBJ2-1, is DVKVTQSSRYLVKRTGEKVFLECVQDMDHENMFWYRQDPGLGLRLIYFSYDVKMKEKGDIPEGYSVSREKKERFSLILESASTNQTSMYLCASSSGRAREQFFGPGTRLTVL.

This chain links TRBV28 with TRBJ2-7; 8 positions match TRBD1. The CDR3 is 15 amino acids. J was trimmed by 0 bases and V by 7 bases; bases with no gene match: 8. Looked up from germline, CDR1 is MDHEN and CDR2 is SYDVKM. This CDR3 is CASNPPDRASYEQYF. The CDR3 nucleotides read TGTGCCAGCAACCCACCGGACAGGGCCTCCTACGAGCAGTACTTC.

The chain combines TRBV6-4 with TRBJ2-1; a weak D match, TRBD2 (5 bases). Germline CDR1 MRHNA, CDR2 SNTAGT. The CDR3 consists of 13 residues. Trimming removed 2 bases from V and 3 bases from J, with 5 bases in between. CDR3 coding DNA: TGTGCCAGCAGTGACCGGGACTACAATGAGCAGTTCTTC. Its translation is CASSDRDYNEQFF.

The V and J genes are TRBV9 and TRBJ2-2, with D possibly matching TRBD2 (6 bases). V shed 7 bases and J shed 0 bases, with 10 bases lying between them. The CDR3 sequence is 14 residues long. CDR1 is SGDLS, CDR2 YYNGEE, per germline. The CDR3 reads CASRGASNTGELFF. CDR3 DNA sequence: TGTGCCAGCCGCGGGGCTTCGAACACCGGGGAGCTGTTTTTT.

The chain has TRBV11-2 and TRBJ2-3; D unresolved. The CDR3 runs to 15 residues. V was shortened by 3 bases and J by 4 bases, with 14 bases between the two germline ends. Germline V lookup: CDR1 SGHAT, CDR2 FQNNGV. Written as DNA, the CDR3 is TGTGCCAGCAGCTTTGAGGTGGCTTCACCAGATACGCAGTATTTT. Its protein is CASSFEVASPDTQYF.

The CDR3 is CASSLGTSAQYF. CDR3 bases: TGCGCCAGCAGTCTCGGAACTAGTGCGCAGTATTTT. The V and J genes are TRBV5-1 and TRBJ2-3; possibly TRBD2 for D (5 bases). Deletions cut 5 bases from V and 10 bases from J, with 14 bases between. CDR3 length equals 12 residues. CDR1 and CDR2 (germline): SGHRS, YFSETQ.

In its sample, this clone was seen a few times. The rearrangement uses TRBV15 and TRBJ1-2, with D unclear. The germline V gene encodes CDR1 LNHNV and CDR2 YYDKDF (reference sequence). The CDR3 covers 14 residues. V was trimmed by 0 bases and J by 4 bases, leaving 9 bases between them. The CDR3 DNA follows: TGTGCCACCAGCAGAGAATACAGTCCCTATGGCTACACCTTC. Translating gives CATSREYSPYGYTF.